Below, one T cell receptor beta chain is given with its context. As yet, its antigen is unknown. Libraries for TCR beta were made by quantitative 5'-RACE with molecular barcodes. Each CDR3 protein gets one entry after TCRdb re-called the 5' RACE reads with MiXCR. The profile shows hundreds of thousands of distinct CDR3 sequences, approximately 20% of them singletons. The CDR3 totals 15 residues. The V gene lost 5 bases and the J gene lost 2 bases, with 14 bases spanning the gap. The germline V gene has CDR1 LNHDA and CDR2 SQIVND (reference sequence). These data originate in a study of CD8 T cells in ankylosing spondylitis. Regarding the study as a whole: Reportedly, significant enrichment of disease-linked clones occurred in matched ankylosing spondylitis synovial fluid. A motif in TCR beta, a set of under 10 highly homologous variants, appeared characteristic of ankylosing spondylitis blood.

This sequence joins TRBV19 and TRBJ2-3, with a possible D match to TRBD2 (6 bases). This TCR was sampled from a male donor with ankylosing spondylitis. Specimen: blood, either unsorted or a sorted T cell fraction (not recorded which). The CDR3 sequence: CASSPVAGITDTQYF. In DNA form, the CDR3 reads TGTGCCAGTAGTCCGGTGGCGGGGATCACAGATACGCAGTATTTT.